The clone carrying this T cell receptor beta chain was seen ten or more times. Its antigen is not known. From the reads, TCRdb called clonotypes with MiXCR, one entry per CDR3 protein. The sample yields roughly 500,000 distinct CDR3 sequences, approximately 10% seen once. The sample belongs to a study of T cell repertoires in cytomegalovirus infection. Points from the study as a whole: Adding up the frequency of public TCR beta families identified people who carried CMV plus the relevant HLA. Ex vivo responses were dominated by HLA-C-restricted CMV-specific TCR beta clonotypes.

CDR3 size: 15 residues. Germline CDR1 MNHEY, CDR2 SMNVEV (reference sequence). After removal of 6 bases from V and 7 bases from J, the junction contained 11 bases not matched to a gene. This clonotype was obtained from a human donor in good health (CMV status not recorded). Some clones in this sample may be carry-over from other donors' samples. V gene TRBV27 combines with J gene TRBJ1-2; 10 nucleotides agree with TRBD1. Sample: PBMCs. The DNA for the CDR3 is TGTGCCAGCAGCCGCGGGACAGGGGCATTACGTGGCTACACCTTC. Amino acid sequence: CASSRGTGALRGYTF.